This T cell receptor (beta chain) appears in the sequencing data of a study of CXCR3-negative and CXCR3-positive naive CD8 T cells. With UMI labels, 5' RACE was used to prepare the TRB cDNA libraries. TCRdb re-called the 5' RACE reads and shows each CDR3 protein once, DNA omitted. The sample features some 99,000 distinct CDR3 sequences, with less than 1.1% in its top ten. Concerning this clonotype: Its antigen is as yet unknown.

The CDR3 is 15 residues long. The germline V gene has CDR1 SEHNR and CDR2 FQNEAQ (reference sequence). The study's findings and limits: Hydrophobicity of TRB CDR3s was greater in CXCR3-positive naive cells than in CXCR3-negative naive cells.

The sequenced material came from naive CXCR3+ CD8+ T cells from blood. Described subset: CD45RO-CCR7+CD27+CD95- naive CD8+ T cells expressing CXCR3 (TNR3+). This sequence was found in a human donor in good health. Some clones in this sample may be carry-over from other donors' samples. This chain links TRBV7-9 with TRBJ1-1; absent DNA, TCRdb's TRBD1 call cannot be checked. The CDR3 loop reads CASSETNRGATEAFF.